This TCR beta chain was observed in a study of CD8+CD57+ T cells in acquired aplastic anemia. Across the study: The mean DNA yield obtained from sorted CD4+ and CD8+ cells came to 3 to 3.5 ug. Study observations and caveats: Overlapping CD8+ CDR3 repertoires of patients and controls contained about 27 shared sequences. In CD8+ cells, Simpson's diversity showed no significant difference between patients and controls.

CDR3 size: 14 residues. Trimming took off 4 bases at V and 5 bases at J, with 12 bases between the two ends. Germline CDR1 is MNHNS and CDR2 is SASEGT. Patients chosen for sequencing had shown CD8+CD57+ cell expansion by flow cytometry. Patients were treatment-naive when blood was sampled. This clonotype was observed many times. Antigen: not known. TCR beta VDJ and CDR3 were profiled, and genomic DNA was the template. TCRdb analysed the reads with MiXCR anew, one entry per CDR3 protein. Of 150,000 to 180,000 distinct CDR3 sequences in the sample, about 54% were seen once. This clonotype was obtained from a human donor with aplastic anemia. V and J are TRBV6-1 and TRBJ2-1; the D is unclear. The source material was sorted CD4+, CD8+, or CD8+CD57+ T cells (not recorded which) from PBMCs. CDR3 sequence (DNA): TGTGCCAGCAGTGCTAGGGAATTTCACAATGAGCAGTTCTTC. It yields the protein CASSAREFHNEQFF.